Following are 9 T cell receptor beta chains from one sample sequenced in a study of OX40 agonist ivuxolimab in advanced cancers. TCRdb's copy holds only in-frame clones and misses some; the assay was immunoSEQ multiplex PCR. The sample includes about 110,000 clones, approximately 89% of them seen just once. This specimen was CD4+ or CD8+ T cells sorted from blood, taken in a trial of the OX40 agonist ivuxolimab. The source of these receptors is an adult with an advanced solid tumor such as melanoma, head and neck, liver or kidney cancer.

The chain has TRBV6-1 and TRBJ2-2; D perhaps matches TRBD2 (5 bases). Germline lookup yields CDR1 MNHNS and CDR2 SASEGT. The ends were cut back, 2 bases at V and 3 bases at J, with 13 bases in the middle. The CDR3 is made up of 16 amino acids. This chain's CDR3 is CASSERRTPHTGELFF. For the CDR3, the DNA is TGTGCCAGCAGTGAACGGAGGACTCCCCACACCGGGGAGCTGTTTTTT.

CDR3 nucleotides: TGTGCCAGCAAAAGGCAACAGACCCTCTACGAGCAGTACTTC. Protein product: CASKRQQTLYEQYF. This chain uses TRBV6-1 with TRBJ2-7; D not certain. Trimming removed 7 bases from V and 3 bases from J, with 16 bases in between. From germline, CDR1 is MNHNS and CDR2 SASEGT. The CDR3 runs 14 residues.

The genes are TRBV2 and TRBJ1-3; 7 positions match TRBD1. The CDR3 spans 15 residues. Trimming at V came to 6 bases and at J to 2 bases, leaving 7 bases not matched to a gene. CDR1 is SNHLY and CDR2 is FYNNEI in the germline V gene. The DNA for the CDR3 is TGTGCCAGCAGCGGACAGGCTTTCGCTGGAAACACCATATATTTT. As protein: CASSGQAFAGNTIYF.

V is TRBV5-1 and J is TRBJ1-1; D uncertain. Trimming took 3 bases from V and 1 from J, leaving 7 bases between them. Germline CDR1 reads SGHRS; CDR2 reads YFSETQ. The CDR3 sequence is 13 residues long. The CDR3 DNA reads as TGCGCCAGCAGCTCCGGGCCGAACACTGAAGCTTTCTTT. It translates to CASSSGPNTEAFF.

The J gene is TRBJ1-2, the V gene TRBV19, with D possibly matching TRBD1 (5 bases). Trimming pared 1 base from V and 5 bases from J, leaving 17 bases between. The CDR3 is made up of 16 amino acids. Germline V gene sequence: CDR1 LNHDA, CDR2 SQIVND (reference sequence). CDR3 residues: CASSIVGTALWYGYTF. CDR3 nucleotides: TGTGCCAGTAGTATAGTTGGGACTGCCCTTTGGTATGGCTACACCTTC.

The V call is TRBV7-6, the J call TRBJ2-7, with D possibly called TRBD1 or TRBD2 (5 bases each). Germline CDR1 SGHVS, CDR2 FNYEAQ. V shed 0 bases and J shed 3 bases, with 18 bases lying between them. The CDR3 contains 17 residues. CDR3 DNA sequence: TGTGCCAGCAGCTTAGCGCCGGGGCAAACACTCGGCTACGAGCAGTACTTC. Translating it yields CASSLAPGQTLGYEQYF.

The J gene is TRBJ2-7, the V gene TRBV4-3; D gene uncertain. Germline CDR1 and CDR2: LGHNA and YSLEER. CDR3 length equals 14 residues. V lost 1 base and J lost 6, with 13 bases in between. CDR3 protein: CASSQVYGPREQYF. The DNA of the CDR3 is TGCGCCAGCAGCCAAGTGTATGGTCCCCGCGAGCAGTACTTC.

V gene TRBV18 combines with J gene TRBJ2-3; D gene ambiguous. Germline V lookup: CDR1 KGHSH, CDR2 LQKENI. The CDR3 runs to 15 residues. V lost 1 base and J lost 2, with 10 bases in between. CDR3 protein: CASSPRAGTTDTQYF. The CDR3 coding sequence is TGTGCCAGCTCACCACGAGCAGGAACCACAGATACGCAGTATTTT.

The chain uses TRBV5-1 and TRBJ2-7; TRBD1 matches at 7 bases. Germline CDR1 reads SGHRS; CDR2 reads YFSETQ. This CDR3 is built from 14 residues. The J segment lost 2 bases and the V segment lost 1 base, leaving 3 bases of the junction unmatched. In nucleotides, the CDR3 is TGCGCCAGCAGCTTGAAGGGGACAGCCTACGAGCAGTACTTC. Translation gives CASSLKGTAYEQYF. Looking up the rest from reference TRBV5-1 and TRBJ2-7 gives the full variable domain: KAGVTQTPRYLIKTRGQQVTLSCSPISGHRSVSWYQQTPGQGLQFLFEYFSETQRNKGNFPGRFSGRQFSNSRSEMNVSTLELGDSALYLCASSLKGTAYEQYFGPGTRLTVT.